Listed here are 17 T cell receptor beta chains from one sample, sequenced in a study of blood T cell repertoires in COVID-19. Profiling relied on immunoSEQ multiplex PCR, and the TCRdb table lists in-frame clones only, not all of them. The table has approximately 72,000 clones, approximately 89% seen once. The sample comprised peripheral blood. Every receptor here comes from a woman aged 60-75 years with acute or convalescent COVID-19.

This clone was counted a few times. The V gene is TRBV18, the J gene TRBJ1-6; 8 nucleotides match TRBD1. V gave up 3 bases and J gave up 10 bases; unmatched junction bases: 5. The CDR3 has 14 residues. The germline V gene encodes CDR1 KGHSH and CDR2 LQKENI. CDR3 nucleotides: TGTGCCAGCTCACCCGTGACAGGGGCCTCACCCCTCCACTTT. Encoded protein: CASSPVTGASPLHF.

The chain uses TRBV5-4 and TRBJ2-7, with a possible D match to TRBD1 (6 bases). V was trimmed by 2 bases and J by 4 bases, leaving 13 bases between them. CDR3 length: 14 residues. Per germline, CDR1 SGHNT and CDR2 YYREEE (reference sequence). The CDR3 spells CASSFRDTLYEQYF. The DNA of the CDR3 is TGTGCCAGCAGCTTCCGGGACACTCTTTACGAGCAGTACTTC.

Concerning this clone itself: At the DNA level, this CDR3 is encoded by other sequences in the same sample as well. This chain joins TRBV3-1 (or the pseudogene TRBV3-2) and TRBJ2-5; D unclear. The germline V and J ends were trimmed by 0 bases and 2 bases, with 7 bases remaining between them. Germline loops: CDR1 LGHDT, CDR2 YNNKEL (reference sequence). This CDR3 region has 14 residues. This chain's CDR3 is CASSQEPQQETQYF. The CDR3 nucleotides are TGTGCCAGCAGCCAAGAGCCCCAGCAAGAGACCCAGTACTTC.

The chain is built from TRBV4-1 and TRBJ1-1; 10 positions match TRBD1. Germline CDR1 reads MGHRA; CDR2 reads YSYEKL. The CDR3 totals 15 residues. V shed 5 bases and J 4 bases; nucleotides not matched to a gene: 7. CDR3 residues: CASSARDRGFTEAFF. Here the CDR3 DNA reads TGCGCCAGCAGCGCACGGGACAGGGGTTTCACTGAAGCTTTCTTT.

The gene calls are TRBV10-3 and TRBJ2-7; TRBD2 matches 11 bases. Trimming at V came to 7 bases and at J to 2 bases, leaving 4 bases not matched to a gene. From germline, CDR1 is ENHRY and CDR2 SYGVKD. This CDR3 has 14 amino acids. Here the CDR3 DNA reads TGTGCCATCAAGAGTAGCGGGGGGGCCTACGAGCAGTACTTC. Protein product: CAIKSSGGAYEQYF.

This chain uses TRBV19 with TRBJ1-1; D gene unclear. The germline V gene has CDR1 LNHDA and CDR2 SQIVND (reference sequence). This CDR3 region has 16 residues. V was shortened by 7 bases and J by 4 bases, with 22 bases between the two germline ends. As DNA, the CDR3 is TGTGCCAGTACCAACGGAGGAGATCCGGGGAGCACTGAAGCTTTCTTT. It is translated as CASTNGGDPGSTEAFF. Based on the CDR3 plus reference TRBV19 and TRBJ1-1, the full variable domain is DGGITQSPKYLFRKEGQNVTLSCEQNLNHDAMYWYRQDPGQGLRLIYYSQIVNDFQKGDIAEGYSVSREKKESFPLTVTSAQKNPTAFYLCASTNGGDPGSTEAFFGQGTRLTVV.

The chain is built from TRBV7-9 and TRBJ2-5, with 8 bases fitting TRBD1. Germline V gene data show CDR1 as SEHNR and CDR2 as FQNEAQ (reference sequence). The CDR3 runs 15 residues. V trimming: 5 bases; J trimming: 2 bases; junction bases outside the gene matches: 7. CDR3: CASSVPWTGQETQYF. The CDR3 DNA is TGTGCCAGCAGCGTACCCTGGACAGGGCAAGAGACCCAGTACTTC.

The chain couples TRBV2 to TRBJ2-3; TRBD2 agrees at 7 bases. CDR3 length: 18 amino acids. V shed 2 bases and J 6 bases; nucleotides not matched to a gene: 17. Germline V gene sequence: CDR1 SNHLY, CDR2 FYNNEI. The CDR3 spells CASSESLFGRGRRDTQYF. CDR3 sequence (DNA): TGTGCCAGCAGTGAAAGCCTTTTTGGGCGGGGGAGGAGGGATACGCAGTATTTT. The variable domain in full, completed from reference TRBV2 and TRBJ2-3, reads EPEVTQTPSHQVTQMGQEVILRCVPISNHLYFYWYRQILGQKVEFLVSFYNNEISEKSEIFDDQFSVERPDGSNFTLKIRSTKLEDSAMYFCASSESLFGRGRRDTQYFGPGTRLTVL.

The rearrangement joins TRBV5-1 to TRBJ1-5; D is perhaps TRBD1 (6 bases). CDR3 length: 16 residues. V shed 1 base and J shed 5 bases, with 16 bases lying between them. Per germline, CDR1 SGHRS and CDR2 YFSETQ. CDR3 amino acids: CASSLNGLPGDQPQHF. CDR3 nucleotides: TGCGCCAGCAGCTTGAATGGACTCCCAGGGGATCAGCCCCAGCATTTT. Variable domain in full (rest from reference TRBV5-1 and TRBJ1-5): KAGVTQTPRYLIKTRGQQVTLSCSPISGHRSVSWYQQTPGQGLQFLFEYFSETQRNKGNFPGRFSGRQFSNSRSEMNVSTLELGDSALYLCASSLNGLPGDQPQHFGDGTRLSIL.

The chain employs TRBV6-5 and TRBJ2-3; D unresolved. V was clipped by 6 bases and J by 0 bases, with 10 bases between them. Germline V gene lookup returns CDR1 MNHEY and CDR2 SVGAGI. CDR3 length: 14 amino acids. In DNA, the CDR3 is TGTGCCAGCAGCCCAGTGAGGAGCACAGATACGCAGTATTTT. The encoded protein is CASSPVRSTDTQYF.

V is TRBV6-2 or TRBV6-3 and J is TRBJ2-1, with D tentatively TRBD2 (5 bases). V lost 4 bases, J lost 5 bases, and 12 bases lay in between. The length of the CDR3 is 14 residues. CDR1 and CDR2 from the germline V gene are MNHEY and SVGEGT. The CDR3 DNA reads as TGTGCCAGCAGTTTCAGTACTAGTAACAATGAGCAGTTCTTC. Residues: CASSFSTSNNEQFF.

The V and J genes are TRBV6-2 or TRBV6-3 and TRBJ1-2; tentatively, D is TRBD1 (6 bases). Germline-derived CDR1 and CDR2 are MNHEY and SVGEGT. The CDR3 covers 17 residues. V lost 2 bases and J lost 0, with 16 bases in between. This CDR3 is CASSYTTGMGANYGYTF. In DNA form, the CDR3 reads TGTGCCAGCAGTTACACCACAGGGATGGGGGCTAACTATGGCTACACCTTC.

This clone is a singleton in its sample. The chain employs TRBV6-5 and TRBJ2-7; D is unclear. CDR1 and CDR2 from the germline V gene are MNHEY and SVGAGI. The CDR3 is 14 amino acids. V was trimmed by 6 bases and J by 3 bases, leaving 15 bases between them. DNA for the CDR3: TGTGCCAGCAGCTCCATAACAGCTAACTACGAGCAGTACTTC. This encodes CASSSITANYEQYF.

This chain joins TRBV19 and TRBJ2-3, with 7 nucleotides matching TRBD2. V lost 1 base and J lost 7; bases outside the gene matches: 8. This CDR3 comprises 15 residues. Germline CDR1 LNHDA, CDR2 SQIVND (reference sequence). DNA for the CDR3: TGTGCCAGTAGTATAGGAGGGACTACCGGGAATACGCAGTATTTT. As protein: CASSIGGTTGNTQYF.

The chain couples TRBV6-5 to TRBJ2-7; 11 positions agree with TRBD2. Germline V gene lookup returns CDR1 MNHEY and CDR2 SVGAGI. Germline trimming cut 2 bases from V and 4 bases from J; bases unmatched to any gene: 4. CDR3 length: 15 residues. Here the CDR3 reads CASSYLSGGGYEQYF. The CDR3 DNA follows: TGTGCCAGCAGTTACCTTAGCGGGGGGGGTTACGAGCAGTACTTC.

The rearrangement joins TRBV7-9 to TRBJ2-4; 9 nucleotides align to TRBD1. CDR3 size: 15 residues. Germline CDR1 SEHNR, CDR2 FQNEAQ (reference sequence). After removal of 4 bases from V and 0 bases from J, the junction contained 1 base not matched to a gene. The CDR3 loop is CASSSTGGAKNIQYF. CDR3 nucleotide sequence: TGTGCCAGCAGCTCGACAGGGGGAGCCAAAAACATTCAGTACTTC.

This clone was counted a single time. The rearrangement uses TRBV3-1 (or the pseudogene TRBV3-2) and TRBJ2-3; 9 nucleotides match TRBD2. V dropped 1 base and J dropped 5; count of bases not matched to a gene: 4. CDR3 length equals 15 residues. Germline lookup yields CDR1 LGHDT and CDR2 YNNKEL (reference sequence). CDR3 bases: TGTGCCAGCAGCCAAGGCGGGGGGGTGCAAGATACGCAGTATTTT. It specifies CASSQGGGVQDTQYF.